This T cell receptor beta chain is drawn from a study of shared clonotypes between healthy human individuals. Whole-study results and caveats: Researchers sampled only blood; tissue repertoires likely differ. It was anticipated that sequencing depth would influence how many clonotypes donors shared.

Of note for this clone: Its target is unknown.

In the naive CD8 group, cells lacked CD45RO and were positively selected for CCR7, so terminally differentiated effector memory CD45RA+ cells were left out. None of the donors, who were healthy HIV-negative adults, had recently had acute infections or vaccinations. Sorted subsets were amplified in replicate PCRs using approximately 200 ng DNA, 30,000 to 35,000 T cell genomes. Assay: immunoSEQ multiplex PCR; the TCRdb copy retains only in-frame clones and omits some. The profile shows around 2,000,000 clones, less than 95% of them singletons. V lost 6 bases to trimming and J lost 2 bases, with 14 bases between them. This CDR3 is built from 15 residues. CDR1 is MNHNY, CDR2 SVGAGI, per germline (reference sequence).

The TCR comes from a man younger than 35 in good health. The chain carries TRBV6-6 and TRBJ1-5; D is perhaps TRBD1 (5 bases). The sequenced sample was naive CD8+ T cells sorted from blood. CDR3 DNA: TGTGCCAGCAGCCAGAGCAGGGCGCGCAATCAGCCCCAGCATTTT. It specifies CASSQSRARNQPQHF.